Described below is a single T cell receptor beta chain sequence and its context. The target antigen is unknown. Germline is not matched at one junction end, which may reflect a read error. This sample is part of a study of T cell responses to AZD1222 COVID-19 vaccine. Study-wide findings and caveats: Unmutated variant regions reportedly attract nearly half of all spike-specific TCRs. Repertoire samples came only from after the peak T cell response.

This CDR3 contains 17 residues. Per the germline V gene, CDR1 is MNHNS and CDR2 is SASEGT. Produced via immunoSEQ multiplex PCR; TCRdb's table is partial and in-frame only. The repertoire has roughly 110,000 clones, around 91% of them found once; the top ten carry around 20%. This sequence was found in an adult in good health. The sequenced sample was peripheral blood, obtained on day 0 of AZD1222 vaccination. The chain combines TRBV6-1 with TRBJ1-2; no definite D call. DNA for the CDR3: TGTGCCAGCAGCGAAGGGCTAAACTTTAAGCTGGTCTATGGCTACACCTTC. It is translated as CASSEGLNFKLVYGYTF.